This T cell receptor (beta chain) emerged from a study of CD8 T cells in ankylosing spondylitis. To note about this clonotype: Antigen: not known.

Libraries for TCR beta were made by quantitative 5'-RACE with molecular barcodes. Via MiXCR, TCRdb re-called the 5' RACE reads, giving one row per CDR3 protein. The sample contains under 300,000 distinct CDR3 sequences, 8.6% of which appear only once. Findings and caveats of the study: Some of these motif variants have turned up before, in reports on reactive arthritis synovial fluid and blood. Disease-linked clones reportedly showed significant enrichment in matched ankylosing spondylitis synovial fluid.

The V gene's germline CDR1 is SGHRS and CDR2 YFSETQ. The CDR3 totals 16 residues. V lost 3 bases to trimming and J lost 8 bases; unmatched junction nucleotides: 11. The gene calls are TRBV5-1 and TRBJ2-1; 10 bases agree with TRBD2. This clonotype was sampled from a male donor with ankylosing spondylitis or in good health (not recorded which). The specimen was blood, either unsorted or a sorted T cell fraction (not recorded which). The CDR3 DNA follows: TGCGCCAGCAGCTCGAGAGCGGGAGGGCCGGTCTATGAGCAGTTCTTC. It encodes CASSSRAGGPVYEQFF. The variable domain in full, completed from reference TRBV5-1 and TRBJ2-1, reads KAGVTQTPRYLIKTRGQQVTLSCSPISGHRSVSWYQQTPGQGLQFLFEYFSETQRNKGNFPGRFSGRQFSNSRSEMNVSTLELGDSALYLCASSSRAGGPVYEQFFGPGTRLTVL.